This TCR beta chain came from a study of OX40 agonist ivuxolimab in advanced cancers. In the study overall: Patients with hepatocellular carcinoma, melanoma, renal cell or head and neck cancer made up the dose-escalation patients. Partial responses were recorded for three patients, including one with hepatocellular carcinoma and two with cutaneous melanoma.

Repertoires were generated with immunoSEQ multiplex PCR, while TCRdb's copy carries only in-frame clones and drops some. The table shows 15,000 to 20,000 clones, with 80% to 95% occurring only once. V lost 4 bases, J lost 8 bases, and 9 bases lay in between. The CDR3 runs to 12 residues. CDR1 is WSHSY, CDR2 SAAADI, per germline. The sequence was collected from an adult with an advanced solid tumor such as melanoma, head and neck, liver or kidney cancer. J is TRBJ2-1 and V is TRBV10-2; D unresolved. The sequenced sample was CD4+ or CD8+ T cells sorted from blood, obtained in a trial of the OX40 agonist ivuxolimab. The CDR3 sequence: CASSVSVDEQFF. DNA of the CDR3: TGCGCCAGCAGTGTATCCGTCGATGAGCAGTTCTTC.